This T cell receptor beta chain appears in the sequencing data of a study of neurological immune-mediated disorders. Germline V gene sequence: CDR1 LGHNA, CDR2 YNFKEQ. V dropped 0 bases and J dropped 3; count of bases not matched to a gene: 2. The CDR3 is made up of 15 amino acids. Sequencing of 15-18 subjects in each run yielded over 180 million TCR-beta sequences. TCRdb redid the calling of the 5' RACE reads with MiXCR, one entry per CDR3 protein. The top ten clones hold around 6% of a sample with approximately 38,000 distinct CDR3 sequences, less than 9% of them seen once. Concerning this clonotype itself: Its specificity is not known.

Study observations and caveats: HTLV-1-associated myelopathy displayed the greatest TCR clonal expansion, and multiple sclerosis exhibited the smallest, lower than that of healthy controls. None of the CDR3 amino acid sequences found in expanded clones was shared across subjects. This suggests that the TCR-beta repertoires were private in all groups.

The sequenced sample was CD4+ T cells from blood. The chain links TRBV4-2 to TRBJ2-3, with 8 bases matching TRBD2. This TCR came from a man aged 45-60 years in good health. The CDR3 DNA reads TGTGCCAGCAGCCAAGATGGCGGGGGGACAGATACGCAGTATTTT. It codes for CASSQDGGGTDTQYF.